The clone carrying this TCR beta chain was counted ten times or more. Researchers amplified the TCR beta CDR3 regions from RNA transcripts. The TCR CDR3 first-round RT-PCR relied on the HTBI primer set. From the multiplex PCR reads, TCRdb called clonotypes with MiXCR, one entry per CDR3 protein. The profile covers fewer than 400,000 distinct CDR3 sequences, with around an eighth appearing a single time and around 27% taken by the ten largest. The sample comes from a study of T cells in Graves' hyperthyroidism and ophthalmopathy. The J segment lost 6 bases and the V segment lost 10 bases, leaving 15 bases of the junction unmatched. This CDR3 is built from 15 residues.

The sequenced sample consisted of blood. V is TRBV12-3 or TRBV12-4 and J is TRBJ2-1, with 7 bases fitting TRBD2. This TCR derives from a man aged 50-60 years with Graves' ophthalmopathy. As DNA, the CDR3 is TGTGCCACCACGGCGCGTGGGAGGGTCGGCAATGAGCAGTTCTTC. Translated, it gives CATTARGRVGNEQFF.